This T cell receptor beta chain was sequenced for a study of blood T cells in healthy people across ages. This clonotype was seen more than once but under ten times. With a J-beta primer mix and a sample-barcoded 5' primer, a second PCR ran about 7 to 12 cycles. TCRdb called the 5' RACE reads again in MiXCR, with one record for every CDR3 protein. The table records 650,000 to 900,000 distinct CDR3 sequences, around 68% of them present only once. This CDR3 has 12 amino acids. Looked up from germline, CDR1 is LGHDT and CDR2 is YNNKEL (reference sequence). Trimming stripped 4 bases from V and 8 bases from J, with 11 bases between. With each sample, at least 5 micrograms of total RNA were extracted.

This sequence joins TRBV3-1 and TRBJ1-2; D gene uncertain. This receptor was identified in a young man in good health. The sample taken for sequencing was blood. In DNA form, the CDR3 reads TGTGCCAGCAGCCTGGAGCGGCAGGGCTACACCTTC. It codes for CASSLERQGYTF.